Below are 28 T cell receptor beta chains sequenced from a single sample in a study of T cells in localized non-small cell lung cancer. Only in-frame clones appear in the TCRdb table, and some are missing; sequencing was by immunoSEQ multiplex PCR. This sample yields 45,000 to 55,000 clones, of which 70% to 80% are seen a single time; about 17% belongs to the top ten. The material was peripheral blood, obtained before any cancer treatment. These receptors all stem from a man aged 35 to 69 with stage I squamous cell lung carcinoma.

This clone was detected only a few times. V is TRBV5-1 and J is TRBJ2-1; TRBD2 matches at 14 bases. The CDR3 has 15 residues. CDR1 is SGHRS, CDR2 YFSETQ, per germline. V lost 3 bases, J lost 4 bases, and 0 bases stayed unmatched. In DNA, the CDR3 is TGCGCCAGCAGCTGGACTAGCGGGGGGTACAATGAGCAGTTCTTC. Translating it yields CASSWTSGGYNEQFF.

For this clone: The junction departs from the called germline gene at one end, perhaps through a read error. The J gene is TRBJ1-4, the V gene TRBV30, with 11 positions matching TRBD1. The CDR3 length is 18 residues. CDR1 is GTSNPN and CDR2 is SVGIG in the germline V gene (reference sequence). The CDR3 nucleotides are TGTGCCGGGAGCCGAACCGTAGGACAGGGGGCGCTCGGTGAAAAACTGTTTTTT. This gives the protein CAGSRTVGQGALGEKLFF. Complete variable domain (other parts from reference TRBV30 and TRBJ1-4): SQTIHQWPATLVQPVGSPLSLECTVEGTSNPNLYWYRQAAGRGLQLLFYSVGIGQISSEVPQNLSASRPQDRQFILSSKKLLLSDSGFYLCAGSRTVGQGALGEKLFFGSGTQLSVL.

This clone was observed a single time. The chain uses TRBV5-1 and TRBJ1-2, with 7 bases fitting TRBD1. The V gene's germline CDR1 is SGHRS and CDR2 YFSETQ. J lost 4 bases, V lost 4 bases, and 13 bases had no gene match. The CDR3 runs 16 residues. The CDR3 bases are TGCGCCAGCAGCCCGAACTACAGGGGACAAGCCTATGGCTACACCTTC. The encoded protein is CASSPNYRGQAYGYTF.

The J gene is TRBJ2-5, the V gene TRBV5-8; weak D call: TRBD2 (5 bases). CDR1 and CDR2 (germline): SGHTS, YDEGEE. The CDR3 sequence is 19 residues long. The ends were cut back, 4 bases at V and 2 bases at J, with 27 bases in the middle. CDR3 coding DNA: TGTGCCAGCAGCGGACCCACTGCTCGTTCGGGGTTGGGACAAGAGACCCAGTACTTC. It codes for CASSGPTARSGLGQETQYF.

This clone turned up a few times. V is TRBV6-5 and J is TRBJ1-1, with TRBD1 as a possible D gene (5 bases). The V and J ends lost 5 bases and 7 bases respectively, with 17 bases between them. This CDR3 has 14 amino acids. CDR1 and CDR2 from the germline V gene are MNHEY and SVGAGI. The CDR3 sequence is CASSERGRLLEAFF. In DNA, the CDR3 is TGTGCCAGCAGTGAGAGGGGACGGTTGCTTGAAGCTTTCTTT.

The chain joins TRBV6-5 to TRBJ1-1; TRBD1 might be the D (6 bases). This CDR3 is built from 15 residues. V was clipped by 5 bases and J by 1 base, with 14 bases between them. Germline-derived CDR1 and CDR2 are MNHEY and SVGAGI. The DNA of the CDR3 is TGTGCCAGCAGTAGCGCGGGGGGGGCGAACACTGAAGCTTTCTTT. Encoded protein: CASSSAGGANTEAFF.

V usage is TRBV19 and J usage is TRBJ1-1; no definite D call. CDR3 length: 9 amino acids. Germline loops: CDR1 LNHDA, CDR2 SQIVND (reference sequence). V was shortened by 5 bases and J by 14 bases, with 9 bases between the two germline ends. This CDR3 is CASSPPLFF. CDR3 nucleotide sequence: TGTGCCAGTAGTCCTCCCTTGTTCTTT.

The chain combines TRBV19 with TRBJ2-3, with 11 bases matching TRBD2. V lost 5 bases, J lost 0 bases, and 4 bases stayed unmatched. This CDR3 comprises 16 residues. The germline V gene encodes CDR1 LNHDA and CDR2 SQIVND (reference sequence). DNA for the CDR3: TGTGCCAGTAGTGACCGACTAGCGGGGAGCACAGATACGCAGTATTTT. Translation: CASSDRLAGSTDTQYF.

Judged by abundance, this clone is medium-sized. The gene calls are TRBV30 and TRBJ1-5; D not resolved. The V gene's germline CDR1 is GTSNPN and CDR2 SVGIG (reference sequence). Between the trimmed V and J ends, which lost 1 base and 1 base, there was a span of 5 bases. This CDR3 has 13 residues. The CDR3, as DNA: TGTGCCTGGAGTGCGGGGAGCAATCAGCCCCAGCATTTT. Protein product: CAWSAGSNQPQHF.

This chain's CDR3 is CASSSPDGRTNEKLFF. The CDR3 DNA sequence: TGTGCCAGTAGTTCCCCGGATGGGCGCACTAATGAAAAACTGTTTTTT. The rearrangement uses TRBV19 and TRBJ1-4; D is uncertain. The germline V gene has CDR1 LNHDA and CDR2 SQIVND (reference sequence). The ends were cut back, 5 bases at V and 2 bases at J, with 15 bases in the middle. There are 16 residues in the CDR3.

V gene TRBV13 combines with J gene TRBJ2-2, with D perhaps matching TRBD2 (5 bases). The germline V and J ends were trimmed by 2 bases and 2 bases, with 15 bases remaining between them. The CDR3 covers 17 residues. Germline V CDR1 and CDR2: PRHDT, FYEKMQ (reference sequence). CDR3 amino acids: CASSLKWELVNTGELFF. CDR3 nucleotides: TGTGCCAGCAGCTTAAAGTGGGAACTAGTAAACACCGGGGAGCTGTTTTTT.

J is TRBJ2-7 and V is TRBV2; no firm D call. The CDR3 has 14 amino acids. Trimming left V 7 bases short and J 0 bases short, with 13 bases between. CDR1 is SNHLY, CDR2 FYNNEI, per germline. CDR3 in DNA: TGTGCCAGCAAGCTGGCGCAGAGCTCCTACGAGCAGTACTTC. Encoded protein: CASKLAQSSYEQYF.

The chain has TRBV29-1 and TRBJ2-1; 10 bases line up with TRBD2. This CDR3 comprises 15 residues. Germline loops: CDR1 SQVTM, CDR2 ANQGSEA. After removal of 6 bases from V and 4 bases from J, the junction contained 9 bases not matched to a gene. This CDR3 reads CSVLTGTSEYNEQFF. In nucleotides, the CDR3 is TGCAGCGTCCTTACCGGGACTAGCGAGTACAATGAGCAGTTCTTC.

This chain uses TRBV11-1 with TRBJ2-7; D perhaps matches TRBD2 (5 bases). The V end was cut by 2 bases, the J end by 4 bases, with 12 bases between. This CDR3 region has 14 residues. CDR1 and CDR2 from the germline V gene are SGHAT and FQDESV (reference sequence). This chain's CDR3 is CASSLFGNKYEQYF. For the CDR3, the DNA is TGTGCCAGCAGCTTATTCGGGAACAAATACGAGCAGTACTTC.

The V and J genes are TRBV7-3 and TRBJ2-5, with D possibly being TRBD2 (6 bases). The CDR3 runs to 15 residues. CDR1 and CDR2 from the germline V gene are SGHTA and FQGTGA. V lost 1 base to trimming and J lost 1 base, with 10 bases between them. This CDR3 reads CASSLNGGSQETQYF. Here the CDR3 DNA reads TGTGCCAGCAGCTTAAACGGGGGTAGCCAAGAGACCCAGTACTTC. Variable domain in full (rest from reference TRBV7-3 and TRBJ2-5): GAGVSQTPSNKVTEKGKYVELRCDPISGHTALYWYRQSLGQGPEFLIYFQGTGAADDSGLPNDRFFAVRPEGSVSTLKIQRTERGDSAVYLCASSLNGGSQETQYFGPGTRLLVL.

CDR3 sequence: CASSPSLRGADTQYF. CDR3 DNA sequence: TGTGCCAGCTCACCTTCCTTGAGGGGCGCAGATACGCAGTATTTT. The chain couples TRBV18 to TRBJ2-3; D is tentatively TRBD1 or TRBD2 (5 bases each). Trimming left V 3 bases short and J 4 bases short, with 14 bases between. The CDR3 spans 15 residues. Germline V CDR1 and CDR2: KGHSH, LQKENI. The whole variable domain, filled in from reference TRBV18 and TRBJ2-3, reads NAGVMQNPRHLVRRRGQEARLRCSPMKGHSHVYWYRQLPEEGLKFMVYLQKENIIDESGMPKERFSAEFPKEGPSILRIQQVVRGDSAAYFCASSPSLRGADTQYFGPGTRLTVL.

The chain has TRBV4-2 and TRBJ2-3, with 9 bases identical to TRBD2. The J segment lost 5 bases and the V segment lost 4 bases, leaving 13 bases of the junction unmatched. Germline V CDR1 and CDR2: LGHNA, YNFKEQ. The CDR3 is 17 amino acids. The CDR3 nucleotides are TGTGCCAGCAGCCGCTCCCAGCAGCGGGGGGAGGGAGATACGCAGTATTTT. This encodes CASSRSQQRGEGDTQYF.

The CDR3 DNA follows: TGTGCCATTTCTAACAAGGGGCGCGAGAAAACTGAAGCTTTCTTT. Translated: CAISNKGREKTEAFF. The chain combines TRBV7-9 with TRBJ1-1; a weak D match, TRBD1 (5 bases). Germline CDR1 is SEHNR and CDR2 is FQNEAQ (reference sequence). CDR3 length: 15 amino acids. The V gene lost 10 bases and the J gene lost 5 bases, with 23 bases spanning the gap.

The chain uses TRBV28 and TRBJ2-7; D unresolved. The V and J ends lost 10 bases and 1 base respectively, with 14 bases between them. The germline V gene has CDR1 MDHEN and CDR2 SYDVKM. This CDR3 comprises 13 residues. In nucleotides, the CDR3 is TGTGCCACCGTGCCGGCAGTTTCCTACGAGCAGTACTTC. As protein: CATVPAVSYEQYF.

The chain couples TRBV4-3 to TRBJ1-1, with 9 bases fitting TRBD1. This CDR3 has 16 residues. Germline CDR1 reads LGHNA; CDR2 reads YSLEER. J was trimmed by 2 bases and V by 0 bases; bases with no gene match: 4. For the CDR3, the DNA is TGCGCCAGCAGCCAAGAAGGGGGACAGGGAAACACTGAAGCTTTCTTT. Residues: CASSQEGGQGNTEAFF.

The chain joins TRBV4-2 to TRBJ2-3; 16 bases agree with TRBD2. This CDR3 is built from 19 residues. The germline V gene encodes CDR1 LGHNA and CDR2 YNFKEQ. V gave up 0 bases and J gave up 5 bases; unmatched junction bases: 8. DNA for the CDR3: TGTGCCAGCAGCCAAGAGGGACTAGCGGGGGGGGTGGTGATAGATACGCAGTATTTT. Protein sequence: CASSQEGLAGGVVIDTQYF.

The V and J genes are TRBV7-3 and TRBJ2-1; D uncertain. The CDR3 length is 11 residues. Trimming stripped 2 bases from V and 12 bases from J, with 8 bases between. Germline V gene data show CDR1 as SGHTA and CDR2 as FQGTGA. CDR3 nucleotide sequence: TGTGCCAGCAGCTTAGGTAGTGGGCAGTTCTTC. Translating it yields CASSLGSGQFF.

J is TRBJ1-2 and V is TRBV5-1; D is uncertain. Trimming left V 0 bases short and J 11 bases short, with 14 bases between. Germline lookup yields CDR1 SGHRS and CDR2 YFSETQ. The CDR3 is 13 residues long. The CDR3 loop reads CASSLAEQARYTF. CDR3 bases: TGCGCCAGCAGCTTGGCCGAGCAGGCCCGTTACACCTTC.

This chain's CDR3 is CASSLGRNTEAFF. The CDR3 region has the DNA TGTGCCAGCTCACTGGGAAGGAACACTGAAGCTTTCTTT. The chain uses TRBV18 and TRBJ1-1; D not certain. The CDR3 loop spans 13 amino acids. Trimming cost V 4 bases and J 1 base, with 7 bases left between them. In germline, CDR1 is KGHSH, CDR2 LQKENI.

This sequence joins TRBV19 and TRBJ1-2, with D unclear. From germline, CDR1 is LNHDA and CDR2 SQIVND (reference sequence). The germline V and J ends were trimmed by 7 bases and 4 bases, with 13 bases remaining between them. The CDR3 has 13 residues. DNA of the CDR3: TGTGCCAGTAATGGCAGGTTATTCTATGGCTACACCTTC. Translation gives CASNGRLFYGYTF.

The chain couples TRBV19 to TRBJ2-3; TRBD2 matches 10 bases. CDR1 and CDR2 (germline): LNHDA, SQIVND (reference sequence). V trimming: 6 bases; J trimming: 5 bases; junction bases outside the gene matches: 8. The CDR3 contains 15 residues. CDR3 amino acids: CASRKSGGAGDTQYF. CDR3 nucleotides: TGTGCCAGTAGAAAGAGCGGGGGGGCGGGAGATACGCAGTATTTT.

This sequence joins TRBV4-1 and TRBJ2-2; TRBD1 matches 8 bases. The CDR3 covers 15 residues. Trimming cost V 4 bases and J 7 bases; bases outside gene matches: 8. In germline, CDR1 is MGHRA, CDR2 YSYEKL. CDR3 in DNA: TGCGCCAGCAGCCCCGTGGACAGGGCAAACGGGGAGCTGTTTTTT. It is translated as CASSPVDRANGELFF.

The chain couples TRBV7-9 to TRBJ1-2; D ambiguous. The CDR3 contains 17 residues. CDR1 is SEHNR and CDR2 is FQNEAQ in the germline V gene (reference sequence). The V and J ends lost 3 bases and 0 bases respectively, with 17 bases between them. The CDR3 here is CASSFSDPGNTNYGYTF. The CDR3 DNA follows: TGTGCCAGCAGCTTCTCCGATCCCGGGAACACTAACTATGGCTACACCTTC. Full variable domain (rest looked up from reference TRBV7-9 and TRBJ1-2): DTGVSQNPRHKITKRGQNVTFRCDPISEHNRLYWYRQTLGQGPEFLTYFQNEAQLEKSRLLSDRFSAERPKGSFSTLEIQRTEQGDSAMYLCASSFSDPGNTNYGYTFGSGTRLTVV.